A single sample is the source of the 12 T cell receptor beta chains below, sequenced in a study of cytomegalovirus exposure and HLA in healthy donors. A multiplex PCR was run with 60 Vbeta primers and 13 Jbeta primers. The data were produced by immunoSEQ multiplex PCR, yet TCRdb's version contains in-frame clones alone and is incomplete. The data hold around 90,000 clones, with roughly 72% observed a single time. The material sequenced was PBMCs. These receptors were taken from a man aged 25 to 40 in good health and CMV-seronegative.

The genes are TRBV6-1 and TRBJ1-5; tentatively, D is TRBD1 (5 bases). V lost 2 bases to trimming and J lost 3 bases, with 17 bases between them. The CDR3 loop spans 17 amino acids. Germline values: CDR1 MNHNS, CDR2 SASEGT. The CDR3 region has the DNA TGTGCCAGCAGTGAACAGGGTTGGGGTTTGGCCAATCAGCCCCAGCATTTT. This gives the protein CASSEQGWGLANQPQHF.

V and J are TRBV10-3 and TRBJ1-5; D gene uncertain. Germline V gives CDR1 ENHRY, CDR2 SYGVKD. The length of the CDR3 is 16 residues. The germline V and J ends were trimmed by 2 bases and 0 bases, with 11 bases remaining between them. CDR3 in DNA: TGTGCCATCAGTGAGGGACTCCGAGCTAGCAATCAGCCCCAGCATTTT. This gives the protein CAISEGLRASNQPQHF.

The CDR3 nucleotides read TGTGCCAGCAGACTGGCAGACAGGGTGAACACTGAAGCTTTCTTT. It yields the protein CASRLADRVNTEAFF. The rearrangement uses TRBV14 and TRBJ1-1, with 7 bases aligning to TRBD1. Germline lookup yields CDR1 SGHDN and CDR2 FVKESK. This CDR3 spans 15 amino acids. V shed 6 bases and J 0 bases; nucleotides not matched to a gene: 7.

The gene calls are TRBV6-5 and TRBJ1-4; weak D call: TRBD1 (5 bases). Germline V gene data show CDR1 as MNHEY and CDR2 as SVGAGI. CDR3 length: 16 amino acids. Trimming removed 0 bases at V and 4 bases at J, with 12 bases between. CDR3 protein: CASSYSISGINEKLFF. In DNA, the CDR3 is TGTGCCAGCAGTTACTCAATTTCAGGGATTAATGAAAAACTGTTTTTT.

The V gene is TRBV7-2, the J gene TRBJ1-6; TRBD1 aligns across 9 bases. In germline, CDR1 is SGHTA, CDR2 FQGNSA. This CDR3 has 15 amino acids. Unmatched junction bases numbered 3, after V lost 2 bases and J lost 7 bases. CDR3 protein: CASSLQQGANSPLHF. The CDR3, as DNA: TGTGCCAGCAGCTTACAACAGGGGGCCAATTCACCCCTCCACTTT. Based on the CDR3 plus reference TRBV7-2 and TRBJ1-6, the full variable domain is GAGVSQSPSNKVTEKGKDVELRCDPISGHTALYWYRQSLGQGLEFLIYFQGNSAPDKSGLPSDRFSAERTGGSVSTLTIQRTQQEDSAVYLCASSLQQGANSPLHFGNGTRLTVT.

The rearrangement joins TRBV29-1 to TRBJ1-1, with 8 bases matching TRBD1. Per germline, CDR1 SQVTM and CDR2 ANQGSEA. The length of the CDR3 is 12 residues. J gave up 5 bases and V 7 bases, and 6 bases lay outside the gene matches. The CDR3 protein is CSAGQGKTEAFF. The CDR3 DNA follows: TGCAGCGCCGGACAGGGTAAAACTGAAGCTTTCTTT.

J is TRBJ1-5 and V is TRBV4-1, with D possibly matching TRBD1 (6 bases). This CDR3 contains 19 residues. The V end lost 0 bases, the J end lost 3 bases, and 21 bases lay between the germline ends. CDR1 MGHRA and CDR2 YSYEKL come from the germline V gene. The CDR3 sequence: CASSQESPLTGTNNQPQHF. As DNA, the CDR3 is TGCGCCAGCAGCCAAGAAAGTCCCCTGACAGGCACTAACAATCAGCCCCAGCATTTT.

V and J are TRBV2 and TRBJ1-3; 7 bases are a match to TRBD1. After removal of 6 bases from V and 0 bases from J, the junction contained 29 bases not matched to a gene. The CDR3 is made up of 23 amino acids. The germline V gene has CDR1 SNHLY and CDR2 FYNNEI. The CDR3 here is CASSHRSPASGGRDSHSGNTIYF. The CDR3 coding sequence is TGTGCCAGCAGCCACCGCTCCCCAGCAAGCGGGGGCCGGGACAGCCACTCTGGAAACACCATATATTTT.

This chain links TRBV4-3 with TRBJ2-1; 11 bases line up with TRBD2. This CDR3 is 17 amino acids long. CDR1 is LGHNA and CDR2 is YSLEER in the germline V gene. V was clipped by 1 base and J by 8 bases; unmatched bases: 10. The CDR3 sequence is CASSQAIAGGITDEQFF. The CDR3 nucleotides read TGCGCCAGCAGCCAAGCTATAGCGGGGGGGATTACGGATGAGCAGTTCTTC.

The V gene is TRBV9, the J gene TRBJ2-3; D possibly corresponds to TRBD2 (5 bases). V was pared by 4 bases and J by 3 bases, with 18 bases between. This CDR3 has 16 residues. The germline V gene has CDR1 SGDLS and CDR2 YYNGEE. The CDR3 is CASSPTGRGETDTQYF. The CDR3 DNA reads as TGTGCCAGCAGCCCAACCGGCCGGGGAGAAACAGATACGCAGTATTTT.

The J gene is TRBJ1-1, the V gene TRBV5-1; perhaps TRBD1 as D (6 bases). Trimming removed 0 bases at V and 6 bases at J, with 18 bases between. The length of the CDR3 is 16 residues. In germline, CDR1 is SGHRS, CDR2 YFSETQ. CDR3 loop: CASSLGGGHTFSEAFF. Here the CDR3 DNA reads TGCGCCAGCAGCTTGGGAGGGGGACATACCTTTTCTGAAGCTTTCTTT.

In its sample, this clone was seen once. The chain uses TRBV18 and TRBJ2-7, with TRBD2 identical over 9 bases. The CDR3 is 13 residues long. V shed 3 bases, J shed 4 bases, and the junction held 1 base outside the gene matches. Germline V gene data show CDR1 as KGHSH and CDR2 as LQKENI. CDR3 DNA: TGTGCCAGCTCACCGACTAGCGGTTACGAGCAGTACGTC. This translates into CASSPTSGYEQYV.